The clone carrying this TCR beta chain was picked up a small number of times. The antigen is undetermined. The data were obtained in a study of OX40 agonist ivuxolimab in advanced cancers. Study results and caveats: The average count of expanded clones was higher among CD8+ T cells than among CD4+.

The CDR3 contains 15 residues. The V segment lost 4 bases and the J segment 5 bases; nucleotides outside the gene matches: 7. Produced via immunoSEQ multiplex PCR; TCRdb's table is partial and in-frame only. The sample yields 6,500 to 9,000 clones, 70% to 75% seen once. The sample here was CD4+ or CD8+ T cells sorted from blood, taken in a trial of the OX40 agonist ivuxolimab. The chain links TRBV7-1 to TRBJ2-3, with 9 bases identical to TRBD2. TRBV7-1 is assigned to the ORF class and has an uncertain function. The receptor was derived from an adult with an advanced solid tumor such as melanoma, head and neck, liver or kidney cancer. The CDR3 spells CASSFAGGLRDTQYF. CDR3 DNA sequence: TGTGCCAGCAGCTTTGCGGGGGGGCTGAGAGATACGCAGTATTTT.